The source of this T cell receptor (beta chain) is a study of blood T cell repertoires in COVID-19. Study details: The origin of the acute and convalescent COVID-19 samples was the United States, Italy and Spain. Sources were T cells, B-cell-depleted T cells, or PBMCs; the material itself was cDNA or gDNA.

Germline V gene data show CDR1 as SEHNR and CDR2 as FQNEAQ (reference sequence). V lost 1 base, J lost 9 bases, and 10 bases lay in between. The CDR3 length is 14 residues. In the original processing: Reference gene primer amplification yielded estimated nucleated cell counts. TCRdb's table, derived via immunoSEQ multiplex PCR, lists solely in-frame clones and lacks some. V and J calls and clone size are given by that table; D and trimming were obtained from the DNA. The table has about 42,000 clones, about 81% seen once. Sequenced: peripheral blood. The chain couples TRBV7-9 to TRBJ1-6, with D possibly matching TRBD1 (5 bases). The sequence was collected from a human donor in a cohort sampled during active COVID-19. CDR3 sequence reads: CASSLGQGFSPLHF. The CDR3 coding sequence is TGTGCCAGCAGCTTAGGGCAGGGTTTTTCACCCCTCCACTTT.